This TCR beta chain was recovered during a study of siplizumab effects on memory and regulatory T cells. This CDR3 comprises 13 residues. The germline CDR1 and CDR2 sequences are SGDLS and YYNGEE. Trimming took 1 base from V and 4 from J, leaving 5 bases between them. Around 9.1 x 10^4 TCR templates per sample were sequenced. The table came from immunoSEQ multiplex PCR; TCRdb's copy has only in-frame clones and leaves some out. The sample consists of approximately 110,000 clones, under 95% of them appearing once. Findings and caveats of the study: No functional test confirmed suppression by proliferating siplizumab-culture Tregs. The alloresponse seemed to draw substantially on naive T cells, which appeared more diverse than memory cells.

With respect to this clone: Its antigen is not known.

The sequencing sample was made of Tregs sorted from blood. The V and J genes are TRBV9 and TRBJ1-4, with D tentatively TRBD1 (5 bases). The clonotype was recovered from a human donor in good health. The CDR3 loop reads CASSVRGNEKLFF. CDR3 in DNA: TGTGCCAGCAGCGTAAGGGGTAATGAAAAACTGTTTTTT.